This TCR beta chain is drawn from a study of CD8 T cells in Susac syndrome. Random-hexamer reverse transcription was applied to roughly 0.5 to 1 ug RNA. An immunoSEQ multiplex PCR amplified TCR beta CDR3 over 54 Vbeta and 13 Jbeta. TCRdb re-derived calls from the immunoSEQ multiplex PCR reads in MiXCR, one entry per CDR3 protein. The repertoire holds approximately 120,000 distinct CDR3 sequences, with 85% to 95% as singletons. V lost 4 bases, J lost 1 base, and 0 bases stayed unmatched. The CDR3 has 15 residues. Germline CDR1 and CDR2: LGHDT and YNNKEL (reference sequence). The chain carries TRBV3-1 and TRBJ2-3, with 12 bases fitting TRBD2. The origin of this receptor is a human donor with multiple sclerosis. Sequencing was done on a sample of CD8+ T cells from PBMCs. The CDR3 DNA sequence: TGTGCCAGCAGCCCTAGCGGGGGGGGCACAGATACGCAGTATTTT. It is translated as CASSPSGGGTDTQYF.